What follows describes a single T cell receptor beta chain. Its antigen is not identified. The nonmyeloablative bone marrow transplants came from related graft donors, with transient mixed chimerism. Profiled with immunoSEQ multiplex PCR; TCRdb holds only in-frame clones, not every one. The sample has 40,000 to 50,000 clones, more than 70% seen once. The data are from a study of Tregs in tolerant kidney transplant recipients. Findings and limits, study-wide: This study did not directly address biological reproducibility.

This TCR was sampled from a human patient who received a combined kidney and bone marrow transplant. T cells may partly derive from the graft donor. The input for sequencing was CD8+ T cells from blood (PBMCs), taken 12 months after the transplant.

CDR3 sequence reads: CASSQRTKDTEAFF. CDR3 DNA sequence: TGCGCCAGCAGCCAAAGGACAAAAGACACTGAAGCTTTCTTT. The chain uses TRBV4-1 and TRBJ1-1, with D perhaps TRBD1 (5 bases). The CDR3 is 14 amino acids. CDR1 is MGHRA, CDR2 YSYEKL, per germline. Trimming took off 2 bases at V and 3 bases at J, with 10 bases between the two ends.